This T cell receptor beta chain was captured by sequencing in a study of Ad26.COV2.S vaccination and SARS-CoV-2 variants. On the study more broadly: Into the muscle, Ad26.COV2.S was dosed once or twice, 56 days apart. General observations from the study: Vaccinees reportedly had broad spike-specific CD8+ and CD4+ T cell responses.

Sample treatment: over 15 received Ad26.COV2.S at low or high dose, single or two shots; about five received placebo; per-sample allocation not given. Sampling was done on day 63 after the first vaccine or placebo injection. Based in Boston, the donor was an adult of 18-55 years. About this clone itself: Antigen: not known.

Here immunoSEQ multiplex PCR was the method, and the copy in TCRdb shows in-frame clones only, minus some. Altogether 410,000 or so clones are present, 80% to 95% being singletons, with the ten largest covering around 1.8%. The source is a person aged 18-60 years who received the Ad26.COV2.S COVID-19 vaccine or a placebo. Sequencing was performed on peripheral blood, taken in a trial of Ad26.COV2.S vaccine versus placebo.

CDR3 sequence: CASSFRTQQGAGYTF. DNA for the CDR3: TGTGCCAGCAGCTTCCGGACTCAACAGGGGGCCGGCTACACCTTC. V is TRBV13 and J is TRBJ1-2; 9 nucleotides match TRBD1. Germline V gene lookup returns CDR1 PRHDT and CDR2 FYEKMQ (reference sequence). V shed 3 bases, J shed 8 bases, and the junction held 10 bases outside the gene matches. This CDR3 has 15 amino acids.